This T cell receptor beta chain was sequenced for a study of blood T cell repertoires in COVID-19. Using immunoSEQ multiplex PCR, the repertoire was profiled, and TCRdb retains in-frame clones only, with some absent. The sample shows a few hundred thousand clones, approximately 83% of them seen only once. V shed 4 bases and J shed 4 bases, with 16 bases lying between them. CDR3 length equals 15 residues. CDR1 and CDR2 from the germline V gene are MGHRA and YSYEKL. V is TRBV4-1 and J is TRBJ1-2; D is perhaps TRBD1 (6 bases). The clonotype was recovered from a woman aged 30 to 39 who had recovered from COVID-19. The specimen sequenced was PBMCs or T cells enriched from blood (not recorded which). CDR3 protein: CASSPTRGAGYGYTF. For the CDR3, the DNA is TGCGCCAGCAGCCCGACGCGGGGGGCCGGCTATGGCTACACCTTC.